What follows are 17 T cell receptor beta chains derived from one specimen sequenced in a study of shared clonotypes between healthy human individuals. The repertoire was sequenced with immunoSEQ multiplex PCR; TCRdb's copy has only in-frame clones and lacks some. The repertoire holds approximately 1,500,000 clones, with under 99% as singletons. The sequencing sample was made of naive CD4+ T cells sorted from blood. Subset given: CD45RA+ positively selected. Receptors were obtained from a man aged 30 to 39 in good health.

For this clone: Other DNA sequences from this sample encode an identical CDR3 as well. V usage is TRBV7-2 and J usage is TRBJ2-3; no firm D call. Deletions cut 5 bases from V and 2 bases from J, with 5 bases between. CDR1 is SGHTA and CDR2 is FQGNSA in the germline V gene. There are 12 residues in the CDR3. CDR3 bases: TGTGCCAGCAGCCCGGTCACAGATACGCAGTATTTT. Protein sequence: CASSPVTDTQYF.

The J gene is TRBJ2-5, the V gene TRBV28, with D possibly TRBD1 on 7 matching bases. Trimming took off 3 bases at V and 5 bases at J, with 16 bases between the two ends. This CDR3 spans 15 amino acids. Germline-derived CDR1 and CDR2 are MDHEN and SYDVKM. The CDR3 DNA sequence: TGTGCCAGCAGTTTCGGGAGTCTACAGGGGGAGACCCAGTACTTC. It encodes CASSFGSLQGETQYF.

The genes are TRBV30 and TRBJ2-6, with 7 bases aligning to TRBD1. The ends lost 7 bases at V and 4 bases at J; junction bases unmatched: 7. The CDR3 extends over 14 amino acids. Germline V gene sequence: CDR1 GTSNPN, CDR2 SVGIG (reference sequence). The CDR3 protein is CALYRGPGANVLTF. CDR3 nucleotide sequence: TGTGCCTTGTACAGGGGACCAGGGGCCAACGTCCTGACTTTC.

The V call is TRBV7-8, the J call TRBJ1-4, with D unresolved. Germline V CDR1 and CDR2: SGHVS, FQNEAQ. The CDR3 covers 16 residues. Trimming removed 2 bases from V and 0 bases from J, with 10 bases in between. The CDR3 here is CASSLRRSATNEKLFF. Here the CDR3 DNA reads TGTGCCAGCAGCTTAAGGCGGTCGGCAACTAATGAAAAACTGTTTTTT.

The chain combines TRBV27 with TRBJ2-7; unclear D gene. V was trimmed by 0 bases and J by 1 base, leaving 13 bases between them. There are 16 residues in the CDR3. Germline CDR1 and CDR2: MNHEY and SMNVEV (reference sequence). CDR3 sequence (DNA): TGTGCCAGCAGTTTATCCCCAGGTCGTTGGTCCTACGAGCAGTACTTC. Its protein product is CASSLSPGRWSYEQYF.

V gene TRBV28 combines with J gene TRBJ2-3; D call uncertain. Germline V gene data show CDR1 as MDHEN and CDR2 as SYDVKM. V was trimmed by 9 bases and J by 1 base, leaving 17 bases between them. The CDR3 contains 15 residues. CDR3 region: CASIQASKGTDTQYF. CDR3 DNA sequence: TGTGCCAGTATACAAGCCAGTAAGGGCACAGATACGCAGTATTTT.

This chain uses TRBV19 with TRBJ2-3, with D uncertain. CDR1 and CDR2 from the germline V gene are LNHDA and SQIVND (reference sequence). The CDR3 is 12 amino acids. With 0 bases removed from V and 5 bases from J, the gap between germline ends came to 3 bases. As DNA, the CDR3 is TGTGCCAGTAGTATAGAAGTAGATACGCAGTATTTT. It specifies CASSIEVDTQYF.

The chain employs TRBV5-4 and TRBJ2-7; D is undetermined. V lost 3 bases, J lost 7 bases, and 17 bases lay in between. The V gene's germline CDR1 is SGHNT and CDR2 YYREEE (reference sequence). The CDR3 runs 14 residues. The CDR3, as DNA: TGTGCCAGCAGCTCGAGGACGGATTCTAATGAGCAGTACTTC. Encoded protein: CASSSRTDSNEQYF.

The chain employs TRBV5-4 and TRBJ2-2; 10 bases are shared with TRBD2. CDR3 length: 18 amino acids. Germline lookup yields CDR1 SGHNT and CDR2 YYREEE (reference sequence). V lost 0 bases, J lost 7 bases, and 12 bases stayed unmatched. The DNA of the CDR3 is TGTGCCAGCAGCTTGGAAGTCGGCCTTCTAGCGGGAGTCGGGGAGCTGTTTTTT. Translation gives CASSLEVGLLAGVGELFF.

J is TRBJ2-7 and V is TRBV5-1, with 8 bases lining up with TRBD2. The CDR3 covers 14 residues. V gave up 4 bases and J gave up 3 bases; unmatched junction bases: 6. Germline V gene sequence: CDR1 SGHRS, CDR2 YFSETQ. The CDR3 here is CASSTSGGVYEQYF. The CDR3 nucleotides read TGCGCCAGCAGCACTAGCGGAGGGGTCTACGAGCAGTACTTC.

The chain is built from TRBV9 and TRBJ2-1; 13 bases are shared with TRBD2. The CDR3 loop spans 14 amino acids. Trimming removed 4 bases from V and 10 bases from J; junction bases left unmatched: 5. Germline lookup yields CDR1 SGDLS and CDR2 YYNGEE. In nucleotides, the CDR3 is TGTGCCAGCAGCCTCGGGACTAGCGGGACGGAGCAGTTCTTC. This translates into CASSLGTSGTEQFF.

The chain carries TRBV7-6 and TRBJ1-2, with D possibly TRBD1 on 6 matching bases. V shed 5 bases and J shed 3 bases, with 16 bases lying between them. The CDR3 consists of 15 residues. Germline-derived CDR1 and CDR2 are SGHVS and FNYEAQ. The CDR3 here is CASSAKTRTDYGYTF. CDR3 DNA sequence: TGTGCCAGCAGCGCCAAAACCCGGACAGACTATGGCTACACCTTC.

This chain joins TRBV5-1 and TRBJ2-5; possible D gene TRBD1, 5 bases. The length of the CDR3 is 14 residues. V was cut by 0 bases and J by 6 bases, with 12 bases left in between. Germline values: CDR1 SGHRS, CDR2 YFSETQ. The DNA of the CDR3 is TGCGCCAGCAGCTTGGACAGGATGGAGAAGACCCAGTACTTC. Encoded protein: CASSLDRMEKTQYF.

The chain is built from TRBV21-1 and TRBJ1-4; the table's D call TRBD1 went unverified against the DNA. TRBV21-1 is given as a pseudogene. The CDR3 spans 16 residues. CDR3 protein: CASRRNPGGLREKLFF. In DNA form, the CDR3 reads TGTGCCAGCAGGCGAAATCCAGGGGGCCTTAGGGAAAAACTGTTTTTT.

CDR3 region: CASSRELASTDTQYF. CDR3 coding DNA: TGTGCCAGCAGTCGGGAGCTAGCGAGCACAGATACGCAGTATTTT. The chain joins TRBV5-4 to TRBJ2-3; weak D call: TRBD2 (6 bases). V dropped 5 bases and J dropped 0 bases, with 13 bases sitting between them. Germline assignment: CDR1 SGHNT and CDR2 YYREEE (reference sequence). This CDR3 comprises 15 residues.

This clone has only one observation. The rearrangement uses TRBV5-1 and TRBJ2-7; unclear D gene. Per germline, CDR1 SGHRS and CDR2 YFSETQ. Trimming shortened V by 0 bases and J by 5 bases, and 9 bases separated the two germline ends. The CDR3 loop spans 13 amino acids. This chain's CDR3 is CASSLGLQNEQYF. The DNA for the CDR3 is TGCGCCAGCAGCTTGGGACTCCAGAACGAGCAGTACTTC.

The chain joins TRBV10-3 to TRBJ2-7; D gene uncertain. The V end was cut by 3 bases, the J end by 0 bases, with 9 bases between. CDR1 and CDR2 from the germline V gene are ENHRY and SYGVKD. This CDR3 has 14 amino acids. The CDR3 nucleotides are TGTGCCATCAGTGATGGTGTGAGCTCCTACGAGCAGTACTTC. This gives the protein CAISDGVSSYEQYF.